Reported below is one T cell receptor (beta chain). CD8+ and CD4+ T cells taken from blood had their TCR beta sequenced. TEMRA cells were FACS-enriched, with CD8+ and CD4+ T cells isolated negatively. The entry originates in a study of CD8 T cells in Susac syndrome. The CDR3 length is 16 residues. Germline CDR1 SGDLS, CDR2 YYNGEE. With 4 bases clipped from V and 2 bases from J, the junction kept 7 bases outside the gene matches. Reverse transcription used 0.5 to 1 ug RNA and random hexamers. MiXCR, applied by TCRdb to the immunoSEQ multiplex PCR reads, yields one record per CDR3 protein. The sample lists 180,000 or so distinct CDR3 sequences; around 96% were seen once.

The TCR comes from a human donor in good health. This rearrangement joins TRBV9 to TRBJ2-3, with 10 bases identical to TRBD1. The sequenced material came from CD4+ T cells from PBMCs. The CDR3 DNA reads TGTGCCAGCAGCCCCAGGACAGGGGGAAACACAGATACGCAGTATTTT. Translating gives CASSPRTGGNTDTQYF.